This TCR beta chain derives from a study of blood T cells in healthy people across ages (dated by TCRdb to about 2015). Regarding the complete study: In model experiments, template switching captured about one uniquely barcoded TCR beta cDNA molecule for every two T cells. Age-related changes in TCR beta repertoire diversity were measured in the study by deep sequencing normalized with unique cDNA molecular identifiers. The study analyzed two additional independent replicas of 1 million unique cDNA reads from the same blood draw for two donors, one aged 18 to 30 and one aged 80 or older. To avoid experimental bias, donors of different ages were distributed randomly across sequencing lanes. Four age groups were formed from the donors: young (average about 17 years), middle-aged (approximately 42), aged (approximately 60) and long-lived (roughly 81). Study-wide conclusions, independent of this receptor: Observed TCR beta diversity per million T cells fell roughly linearly with age, and a significant reduction was already apparent by age approximately 40. The long-lived group showed more naive CD4+ T cells, fewer expanded clones and increased TCR diversity than the aged group, suggesting age selection. A strong correlation was found between observed TCR beta diversity and the percentage of naive T cells measured by flow cytometry. Estimates of total diversity from one million sequenced T cells were regarded as lower bounds and underestimates. Conclusive comparison of naive and antigen-experienced compartments was prevented by the profiling of bulk unsorted PBMCs. Because donor CMV infection status was unknown, age-related changes in expanded clonotypes were potentially confounded.

For this clonotype: Its cognate antigen has yet to be identified. Base quality data are lacking; no much larger clone is found one base away.

Systemically healthy Caucasian individuals from Russia, approximately 39 in total and aged about 6 to 100 years, were included as donors. Around 10 milliliters of peripheral blood were drawn from each donor into EDTA-treated Vacutainer tubes. PBMCs were isolated by Ficoll-Paque density-gradient centrifugation, with at least 7 million obtained per sample. Total RNA, at least 6 micrograms per sample, was extracted from PBMCs with Trizol reagent. The percentages of naive CD45RAhigh/CD27high T cells were determined by flow cytometry on a PBMC aliquot from every donor. Taken from the germline V gene, the CDR1 and CDR2 loops are MNHEY and SVGEGT. V lost 2 bases and J lost 5 bases; the stretch between them is 13 bases long. The CDR3 numbers 14 residues from cysteine through phenylalanine. Only the CDR3 portion is preserved as DNA: 42 bases, with reading frame beginning at the first base. Libraries were prepared through 5' RACE. This sample was sequenced with an Illumina HiSeq 2500. The second PCR ran for about 7 to 11 cycles and used a J-beta primer mix along with a sample-barcoded 5' primer. Each TCR beta cDNA molecule received a unique molecular identifier from a template-switch 5' adaptor carrying 12 random nucleotides. At least 3 million CDR3-containing paired-end reads were obtained from each sample. First-strand cDNA was synthesized from all RNA with the Mint cDNA synthesis kit, primed by a TRBC-specific oligonucleotide. Following uracil-DNA glycosylase treatment, a first 18-cycle PCR with universal primers M1SS and BC2_uni_R was performed on all cDNA. The original pipeline was this. Normalization of each sample was performed by random selection of 1 million high-quality reads, each carrying a distinct molecular identifier. Instead of being binned into consensus sequences, reads that shared molecular identifiers were thrown out. MiTCR, set to a Q25 quality threshold and the strictest error-elimination algorithm, was used for CDR3 identification, clonotype clustering and error correction. Lower-bound total TCR beta diversity was estimated with a nonparametric unseen species model using Euler transformation. TCRdb took the public reads, trimmed them with fastp at Q25, ran MiXCR for clone calling and kept in-frame beta chains. Each CDR3 protein gets just one entry, which takes the most common genes and DNA from the rows behind it. The V and J calls were determined by TCRdb, not by the authors. A total of about 1.5 million distinct CDR3 sequences appear in this sample, under 55% of them only once. The biggest ten clones account for more than 4% of the sample.

Recombination linked TRBV6-2 or TRBV6-3 to TRBJ2-7; the D gene is possibly TRBD1, with 6 bases matching. Sequencing was done on a sample of blood. The receptor was isolated from a woman aged 18-30 years in good health. The DNA reads TGTGCCAGCAGTTACCAGGGGTCGACAGACGAGCAGTACTTC. Its product reads: CASSYQGSTDEQYF.